The entry below describes one T cell receptor (beta chain). The antigen remains unidentified. 150 to 250 ng DNA, approximately 30,000 T cell genomes, went into each sorted-subset replicate PCR. Measured with immunoSEQ multiplex PCR; TCRdb has only the in-frame clones, and not every one. Of more than 2 million clones listed, 90% to 95% are singletons. The data originate from a study of shared clonotypes between healthy human individuals. Trimming pared 2 bases from V and 10 bases from J, leaving 10 bases between. CDR1 and CDR2 from the germline V gene are MNHEY and SMNVEV (reference sequence). The CDR3 is 12 residues long. Study results and caveats: Naive subsets typically showed greater estimated richness than memory subsets.

This sequence originates from a man aged 18-30 years in good health. The chain is built from TRBV27 and TRBJ2-3, with D tentatively TRBD2 (5 bases). Specimen: naive CD4+ T cells sorted from blood. Subset in this sample: CD45RA+ positively selected. The CDR3 is CASSLRGNPQYF. DNA for the CDR3: TGTGCCAGCAGTTTACGGGGAAATCCGCAGTATTTT.